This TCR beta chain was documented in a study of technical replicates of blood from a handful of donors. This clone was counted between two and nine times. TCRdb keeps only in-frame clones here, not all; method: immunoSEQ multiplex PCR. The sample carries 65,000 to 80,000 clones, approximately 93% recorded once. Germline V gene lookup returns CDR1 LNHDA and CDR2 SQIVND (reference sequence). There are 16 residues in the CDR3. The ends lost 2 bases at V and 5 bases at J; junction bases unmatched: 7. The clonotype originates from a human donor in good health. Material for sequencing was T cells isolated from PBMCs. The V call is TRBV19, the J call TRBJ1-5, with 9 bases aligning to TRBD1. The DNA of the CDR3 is TGTGCCAGTAGTATAAAGTGGGGGACAGGGCATCAGCCCCAGCATTTT. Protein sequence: CASSIKWGTGHQPQHF.